This T cell receptor (beta chain) is from a study of cytomegalovirus exposure and HLA in healthy donors. A remark on this clone: The target antigen is unknown.

Trimming cost V 4 bases and J 8 bases, with 12 bases left between them. Germline values: CDR1 SGHRS, CDR2 YFSETQ. The CDR3 is 13 residues long. Overall study findings and caveats: Subsequent analysis found a tendency for first-cohort TCR clusters to co-occur within the 95 to 150 validation repertoires.

Assay: immunoSEQ multiplex PCR; the TCRdb copy retains only in-frame clones and omits some. The sample consists of around 190,000 clones, about 84% of them appearing once. The chain carries TRBV5-1 and TRBJ1-4; D unclear. The sequenced sample consisted of PBMCs. The receptor was isolated from a woman under 30 in good health and CMV-seronegative. CDR3 in DNA: TGCGCCAGCAGCCTATCTACACAGGAAAAACTGTTTTTT. It codes for CASSLSTQEKLFF.